Listed below are T cell receptor beta chains from one sample, sequenced in a study of T-cell memory formation after mild COVID-19. Via MiXCR, TCRdb re-called the 5' RACE reads, giving one row per CDR3 protein. The table shows about 340,000 distinct CDR3 sequences, with 13% to 15% occurring only once. The sample consisted of PBMCs or a T cell subset sorted from them (not recorded which). Receptor source: a man younger than 35 who had mild COVID-19 (a few samples of this study predate the infection). Cell type and time point are not known. The CDR3 runs from the conserved cysteine through the conserved F or W. A D gene is named only where the DNA matches it firmly. Size is omitted from some rows. Given values are once, few, many or a class for expanded clones.

TRBJ1-2	TRBD1	TRBV7-2	-	CASSRWDSFYGYTF	TGTGCCAGCAGCCGATGGGACAGCTTCTATGGCTACACCTTC
TRBJ2-1	TRBD1	TRBV7-9	few	CASRRTGNEQFF	TGTGCCAGCAGACGGACAGGGAATGAGCAGTTCTTC
TRBJ2-2	-	TRBV7-9	-	CASPPGAGELFF	TGTGCCAGCCCCCCTGGCGCCGGGGAGCTGTTTTTT
TRBJ2-7	TRBD2	TRBV20-1	-	CSARDLSRGASYEQYF	TGCAGTGCTAGAGACCTTTCGCGGGGGGCCTCCTACGAGCAGTACTTC
TRBJ2-5	-	TRBV10-3	-	CAISALWGEETQYF	TGTGCCATCAGTGCGCTCTGGGGAGAAGAGACCCAGTACTTC
TRBJ2-1	-	TRBV5-4	few	CASSLDLEREQFF	TGTGCCAGCAGCTTGGATCTGGAGCGGGAGCAGTTCTTC
TRBJ2-1	TRBD2	TRBV7-2	many	CASSRPHRTSGGPSSYNEQFF	TGTGCCAGCAGCCGACCGCATCGGACTAGCGGGGGCCCGAGCTCCTACAATGAGCAGTTCTTC
TRBJ2-7	TRBD2	TRBV7-2	few	CASSLRASGSYEQYF	TGTGCCAGCAGCTTAAGGGCTAGCGGGTCCTACGAGCAGTACTTC
TRBJ1-1	-	TRBV6-5	-	CASSFRRVGTEAFF	TGTGCCAGCAGTTTCCGGAGGGTCGGTACTGAAGCTTTCTTT
TRBJ2-7	-	TRBV4-1	-	CASSQVPVPSGSYEQYF	TGCGCCAGCAGCCAAGTACCGGTACCCTCCGGGAGCTACGAGCAGTACTTC
TRBJ2-1	TRBD2	TRBV20-1	-	CSASRVRTSGVKWDSHEQFF	TGCAGTGCTAGTAGGGTTCGGACTAGCGGTGTGAAATGGGATTCACATGAGCAGTTCTTC
TRBJ2-5	-	TRBV7-2	few	CASSLGSFLETQYF	TGTGCCAGCAGCTTAGGGAGCTTTCTAGAGACCCAGTACTTC
TRBJ1-2	-	TRBV4-1	few	CASSMNQGINYGYTF	TGCGCCAGCAGCATGAATCAGGGGATAAACTATGGCTACACCTTC
TRBJ2-5	TRBD1	TRBV7-6	few	CASSLVPNRGSGEETQYF	TGTGCCAGCAGCTTAGTACCGAACAGGGGTAGTGGGGAAGAGACCCAGTACTTC
TRBJ1-5	-	TRBV20-1	-	CSAERDSNQPQHF	TGCAGTGCTGAAAGGGACAGCAATCAGCCCCAGCATTTT
TRBJ2-6	-	TRBV5-1	-	CASRPGIVVVSGANVLTF	TGCGCCAGCAGACCCGGTATTGTAGTGGTCTCTGGGGCCAACGTCCTGACTTTC